The present entry profiles one TCR beta chain with its context. Authors' analysis steps: Estimated nucleated cell counts came from reference gene primer amplification. Libraries were prepared by immunoSEQ multiplex PCR; TCRdb keeps only in-frame clonotypes and omits some of them. Clone size and V and J calls were adopted from that table, with D and trimming inferred from the DNA. Of fewer than 200,000 clones in the sample, approximately 86% were seen once. Trimming left V 3 bases short and J 5 bases short, with 14 bases between. The CDR3 loop spans 13 amino acids. The germline CDR1 and CDR2 sequences are DFQATT and SNEGSKA (reference sequence). The sample is drawn from a study of blood T cell repertoires in COVID-19. Across the whole study: Donors in the United States, Italy and Spain gave samples during acute or convalescent COVID-19. T cells, B-cell-depleted T cells, or PBMCs supplied cDNA or gDNA.

The rearrangement uses TRBV20-1 and TRBJ2-7; perhaps TRBD2 as D (5 bases). Sequences were obtained from peripheral blood. This receptor was identified in a man aged 45-65 years with active or convalescent COVID-19. The CDR3 spells CSASSPSRDEQYF. Written as DNA, the CDR3 is TGCAGTGCTAGTAGTCCTAGCAGAGACGAGCAGTACTTC.